This TCR beta chain was sequenced for a study of shared clonotypes between healthy human individuals. On this clone: Its antigen remains unidentified.

Broader study findings: Rarefaction demonstrated incomplete sorted-subset sequencing despite large depth.

Repertoires were generated with immunoSEQ multiplex PCR, while TCRdb's copy carries only in-frame clones and drops some. The sample has 110,000 or so clones, about 63% seen once; the top ten hold about 26%. CDR1 is KGHSY, CDR2 FQNENV, per germline. V gave up 2 bases and J gave up 2 bases; unmatched junction bases: 13. The CDR3 has 18 amino acids. Sequencing input: memory CD8+ T cells sorted from blood. Subset given: CD45RO+ cells pooled with CCR7-negative TemRA cells. The sequence was obtained from a woman aged 25 to 45 in good health. The V gene is TRBV16, the J gene TRBJ2-3; 7 bases agree with TRBD1. The CDR3 DNA sequence: TGTGCCAGCAGCCAAGCGGCCCGGGACCAGGGGGACACAGATACGCAGTATTTT. It is translated as CASSQAARDQGDTDTQYF.